Listed below are T cell receptor beta chains from one sample, sequenced in a study of blood T cell repertoires in COVID-19. Only in-frame clones appear in the TCRdb table, and some are missing; sequencing was by immunoSEQ multiplex PCR. The repertoire includes about 210,000 clones, 92% of them detected once, and 1% to 1.5% sits in the top ten. The sequenced sample consisted of peripheral blood. These TCRs come from a man between 25 and 39 years old with acute or convalescent COVID-19. CDR3s include the opening cysteine and the closing phenylalanine or tryptophan. A D gene is named only where the DNA matches it firmly. Some rows mark clone size as missing; the rest say once, few, many or name a class of expanded clone.

>TRBV4-1|TRBJ2-1|NA|NA
CASSLSAYEQFF
TGCGCCAGCAGCCTAAGCGCCTATGAGCAGTTCTTC
>TRBV6-5|TRBJ2-1|TRBD2|NA
CASRGQRGDEQFF
TGTGCCAGCAGGGGACAGCGGGGGGATGAGCAGTTCTTC
>TRBV11-3|TRBJ2-3|NA|NA
CASSPGPADTQYF
TGTGCCAGCAGCCCAGGTCCGGCAGATACGCAGTATTTT
>TRBV4-1|TRBJ1-5|NA|NA
CASSRAGIAGEPQHF
TGCGCCAGCAGCCGAGCCGGGATCGCTGGCGAGCCCCAGCATTTT
>TRBV5-1|TRBJ2-3|NA|NA
CASSLVPGKIDTQYF
TGCGCCAGCAGCTTGGTCCCGGGAAAAATAGATACGCAGTATTTT
>TRBV6-5|TRBJ2-3|NA|NA
CASSTYPRVGDTQYF
TGTGCCAGCAGTACATATCCCAGGGTTGGAGATACGCAGTATTTT
>TRBV12-2|TRBJ1-2|NA|medium-sized
CASRLGGAKPYGYTF
TGTGCAAGTCGCTTGGGAGGGGCAAAGCCTTATGGCTACACCTTC
>TRBV5-6|TRBJ2-3|TRBD2|NA
CASSYPGLATDTQYF
TGTGCCAGCAGCTACCCGGGACTAGCCACAGATACGCAGTATTTT
>TRBV28|TRBJ2-7|TRBD2|NA
CASSSAGGLDEQYF
TGTGCCAGCAGTTCAGCGGGAGGGTTGGACGAGCAGTACTTC
>TRBV28|TRBJ2-1|TRBD1|NA
CASSRQGRSYNEQFF
TGTGCCAGCAGTCGACAGGGCCGCTCCTACAATGAGCAGTTCTTC
>TRBV11-2|TRBJ2-7|NA|NA
CASSLAQISYEQYF
TGTGCCAGCAGCTTAGCTCAAATTAGCTACGAGCAGTACTTC
>TRBV7-2|TRBJ1-6|TRBD1|NA
CASSFQFLGTGYNSPLHF
TGTGCCAGCAGCTTTCAATTTCTCGGGACAGGTTATAATTCACCCCTCCACTTT
>TRBV24-1|TRBJ1-5|TRBD1|once
CATSQGAEPQHF
TGTGCCACCTCACAGGGGGCAGAGCCCCAGCATTTT
>TRBV29-1|TRBJ1-1|NA|NA
CSVDSGDNTEAFF
TGCAGCGTTGATTCCGGGGATAACACTGAAGCTTTCTTT
>TRBV5-5|TRBJ1-1|NA|NA
CASSLMRVEETEAFF
TGTGCCAGCAGCTTGATGAGGGTTGAAGAAACCGAAGCTTTCTTT
>TRBV3-1/TRBV3-2|TRBJ2-7|NA|NA
CASSQRTREQYF
TGTGCCAGCAGCCAACGGACTCGGGAGCAGTACTTC
>TRBV5-5|TRBJ1-1|NA|NA
CASSLEPSTEAFF
TGTGCCAGCAGCTTGGAGCCGAGCACTGAAGCTTTCTTT